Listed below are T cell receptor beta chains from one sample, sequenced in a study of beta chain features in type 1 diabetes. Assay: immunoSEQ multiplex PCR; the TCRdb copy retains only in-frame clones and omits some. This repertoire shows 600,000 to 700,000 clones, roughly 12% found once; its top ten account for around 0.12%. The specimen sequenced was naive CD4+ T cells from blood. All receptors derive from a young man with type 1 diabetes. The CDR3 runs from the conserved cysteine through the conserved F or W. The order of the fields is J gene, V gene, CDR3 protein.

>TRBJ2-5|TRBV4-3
CASSRSERGSGTQYF
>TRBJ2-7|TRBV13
CASIPRSWGRISEQYF
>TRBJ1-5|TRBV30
CAWAGTGTQPQHF
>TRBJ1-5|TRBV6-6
CASSSYGNQPQHF
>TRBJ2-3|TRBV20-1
CSASRGDTQYF
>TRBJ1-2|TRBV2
CASSSQLGASGYTF
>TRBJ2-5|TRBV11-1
CASSLRTVPETQYF
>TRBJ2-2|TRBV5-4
CASSSPGRVDTGELFF
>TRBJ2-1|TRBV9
CASSPEEENSYNEQFF
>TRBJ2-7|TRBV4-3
CASSQERLVSYEQYF
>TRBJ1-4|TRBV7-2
CASSFTAANEKLFF
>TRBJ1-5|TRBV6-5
CASRGTGDNQPQHF
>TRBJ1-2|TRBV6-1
CASSGIDRRSGYTF
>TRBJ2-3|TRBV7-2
CASSNSGGVTSNTQYF
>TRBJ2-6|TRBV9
CASSGSGSEAGANVLTF
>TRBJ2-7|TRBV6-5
CASRYRGDSYEQYF
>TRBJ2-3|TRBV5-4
CASSPAGAPSTDTQYF
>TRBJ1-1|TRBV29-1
CSVEGGTGGDTEAFF
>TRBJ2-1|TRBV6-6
CASSTLANEQFF
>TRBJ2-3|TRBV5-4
CASSGGRPPYTDTQYF
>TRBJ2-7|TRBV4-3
CASSQRTGSYEQYF
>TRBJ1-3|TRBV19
CASSIGDTRSGNTIYF
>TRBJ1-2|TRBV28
CASSLHSQTYGYTF
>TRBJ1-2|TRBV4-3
CASSPGQNYGYTF
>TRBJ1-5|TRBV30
CAWGKDVSNQPQHF
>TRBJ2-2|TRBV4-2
CASSQASGRGTGELFF
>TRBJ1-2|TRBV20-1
CSARVENGYTF
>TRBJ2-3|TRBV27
CASRRDTGLTDTQYF
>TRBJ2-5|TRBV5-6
CASSLNGRAGETQYF
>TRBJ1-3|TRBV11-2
CASSQRTGDARGFEF
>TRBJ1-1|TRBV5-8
CATRIVQNTEAFF
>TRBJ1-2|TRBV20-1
CSAVGNGYTF
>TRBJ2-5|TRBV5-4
CASSLAPAGGQETQYF
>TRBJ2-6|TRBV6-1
CASSGGSGANVLTF
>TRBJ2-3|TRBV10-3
CAISVGGHTDTQYF
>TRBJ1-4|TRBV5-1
CASSLSGGTNEKLFF
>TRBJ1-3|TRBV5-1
CASSLEGIGNTIYF
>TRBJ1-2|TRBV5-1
CASSLGTGSSGYTF
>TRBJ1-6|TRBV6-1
CASLGGHTNSPLHF